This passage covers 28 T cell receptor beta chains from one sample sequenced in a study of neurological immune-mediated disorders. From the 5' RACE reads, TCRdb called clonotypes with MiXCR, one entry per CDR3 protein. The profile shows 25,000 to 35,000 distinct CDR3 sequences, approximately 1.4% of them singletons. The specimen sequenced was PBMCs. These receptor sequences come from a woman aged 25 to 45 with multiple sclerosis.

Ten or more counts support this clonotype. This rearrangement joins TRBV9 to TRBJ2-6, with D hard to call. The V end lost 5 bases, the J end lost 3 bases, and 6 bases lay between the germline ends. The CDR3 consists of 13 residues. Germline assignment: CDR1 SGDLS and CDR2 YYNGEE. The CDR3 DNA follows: TGTGCCAGCAGGAACAGTGGGGCCAACGTCCTGACTTTC. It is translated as CASRNSGANVLTF.

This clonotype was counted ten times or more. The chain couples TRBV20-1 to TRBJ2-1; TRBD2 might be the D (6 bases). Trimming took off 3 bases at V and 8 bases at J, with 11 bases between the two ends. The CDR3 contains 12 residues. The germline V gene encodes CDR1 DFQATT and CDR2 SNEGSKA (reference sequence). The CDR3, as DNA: TGCAGTGCTAGTAATACGGGGGATGAGCAGTTCTTC. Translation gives CSASNTGDEQFF.

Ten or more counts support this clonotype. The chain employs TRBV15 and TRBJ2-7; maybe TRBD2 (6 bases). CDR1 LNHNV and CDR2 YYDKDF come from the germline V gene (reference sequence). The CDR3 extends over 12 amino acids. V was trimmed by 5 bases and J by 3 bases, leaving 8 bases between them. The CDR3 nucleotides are TGTGCCACCAGCGTCGGGGGCTACGAGCAGTACTTC. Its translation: CATSVGGYEQYF.

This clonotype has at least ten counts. This CDR3 reads CASSLETANTEAFF. The DNA for the CDR3 is TGCGCCAGCAGCTTGGAGACGGCGAACACTGAAGCTTTCTTT. The chain uses TRBV5-1 and TRBJ1-1; D is unresolved. The V gene lost 0 bases and the J gene lost 1 base, with 7 bases spanning the gap. The CDR3 sequence is 14 residues long. Per germline, CDR1 SGHRS and CDR2 YFSETQ.

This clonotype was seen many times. The CDR3: CSGRMVNEQFF. The CDR3 bases are TGCAGCGGCCGGATGGTGAATGAGCAGTTCTTC. The genes are TRBV29-1 and TRBJ2-1; no reliable D call. Germline CDR1 reads SQVTM; CDR2 reads ANQGSEA. The CDR3 runs 11 residues. Trimming shortened V by 7 bases and J by 7 bases, and 11 bases separated the two germline ends.

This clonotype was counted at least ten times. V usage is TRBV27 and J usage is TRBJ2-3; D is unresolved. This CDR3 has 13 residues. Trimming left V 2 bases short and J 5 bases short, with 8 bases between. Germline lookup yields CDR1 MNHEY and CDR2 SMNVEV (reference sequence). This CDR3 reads CASSLIPGDTQYF. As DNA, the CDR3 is TGTGCCAGCAGTTTAATCCCGGGAGATACGCAGTATTTT.

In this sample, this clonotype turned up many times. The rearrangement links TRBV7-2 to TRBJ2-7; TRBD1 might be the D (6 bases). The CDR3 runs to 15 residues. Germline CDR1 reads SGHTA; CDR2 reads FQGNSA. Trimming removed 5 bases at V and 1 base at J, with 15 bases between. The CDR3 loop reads CASSLSNDRSYEQYF. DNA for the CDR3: TGTGCCAGCAGCCTTTCTAACGACAGGTCCTACGAGCAGTACTTC.

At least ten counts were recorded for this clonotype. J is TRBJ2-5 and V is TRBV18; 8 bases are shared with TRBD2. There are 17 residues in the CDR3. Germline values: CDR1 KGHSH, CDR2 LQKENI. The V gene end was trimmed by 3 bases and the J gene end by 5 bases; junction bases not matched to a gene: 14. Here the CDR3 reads CASSPPAIAGIKETQYF. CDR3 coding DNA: TGTGCCAGCTCACCCCCCGCGATAGCGGGGATAAAGGAGACCCAGTACTTC.

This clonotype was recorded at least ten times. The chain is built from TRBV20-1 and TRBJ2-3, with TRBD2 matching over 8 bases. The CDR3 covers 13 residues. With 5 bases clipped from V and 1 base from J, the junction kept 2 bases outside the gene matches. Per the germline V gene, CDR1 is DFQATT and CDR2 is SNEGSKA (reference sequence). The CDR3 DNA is TGCAGTGCTGGTAGCGGGGGCACAGATACGCAGTATTTT. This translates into CSAGSGGTDTQYF.

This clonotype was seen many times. CDR3 region: CSASKPGELFF. The CDR3 DNA sequence: TGCAGTGCTAGTAAGCCCGGGGAGCTGTTTTTT. The chain has TRBV20-1 and TRBJ2-2; D is unclear. Deletions cut 3 bases from V and 6 bases from J, with 5 bases between. The CDR3 spans 11 residues. The germline V gene has CDR1 DFQATT and CDR2 SNEGSKA (reference sequence).

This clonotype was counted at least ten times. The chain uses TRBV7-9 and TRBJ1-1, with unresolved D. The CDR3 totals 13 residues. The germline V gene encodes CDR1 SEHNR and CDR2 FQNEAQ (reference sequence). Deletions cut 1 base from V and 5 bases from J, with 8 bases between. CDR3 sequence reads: CASSLGVATEAFF. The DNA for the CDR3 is TGTGCCAGCAGCTTAGGGGTGGCTACTGAAGCTTTCTTT.

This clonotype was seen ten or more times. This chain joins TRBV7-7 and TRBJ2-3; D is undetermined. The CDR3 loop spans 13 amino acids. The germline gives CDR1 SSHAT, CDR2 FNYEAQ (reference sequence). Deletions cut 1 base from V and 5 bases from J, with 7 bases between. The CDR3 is CASSLGTGDTQYF. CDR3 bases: TGTGCCAGCAGCTTAGGAACGGGAGATACGCAGTATTTT.

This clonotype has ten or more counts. The CDR3, as DNA: TGTGCCAGCAGCGAACTAGCGGGGGGTCGGCAGTTCTTC. It translates to CASSELAGGRQFF. V is TRBV11-3 and J is TRBJ2-1, with TRBD2 identical over 12 bases. The CDR3 runs to 13 residues. Losses at the gene ends were 5 bases for V and 12 bases for J; bases not matched to a gene: 5. Germline values: CDR1 SGHNT, CDR2 YENEEA.

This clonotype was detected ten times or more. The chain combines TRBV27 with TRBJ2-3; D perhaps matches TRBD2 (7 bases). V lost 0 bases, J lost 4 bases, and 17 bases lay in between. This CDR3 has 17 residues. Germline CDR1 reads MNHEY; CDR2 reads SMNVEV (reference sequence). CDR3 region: CASSLSGAGGLADTQYF. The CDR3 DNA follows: TGTGCCAGCAGTTTATCGGGGGCCGGGGGGCTGGCAGATACGCAGTATTTT.

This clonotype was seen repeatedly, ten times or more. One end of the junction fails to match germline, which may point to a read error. This CDR3 is CASRRGAGDF. Here the CDR3 DNA reads TGTGCCAGCAGGAGGGGGGCAGGGGACTTC. This chain connects TRBV12-3 or TRBV12-4 to TRBJ1-2, with D maybe TRBD1 (6 bases). The CDR3 is 10 residues long.

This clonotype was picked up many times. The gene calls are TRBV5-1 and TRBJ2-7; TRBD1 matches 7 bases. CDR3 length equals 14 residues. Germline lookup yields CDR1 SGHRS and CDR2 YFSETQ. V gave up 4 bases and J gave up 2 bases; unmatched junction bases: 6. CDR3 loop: CASSRRQGAYEQYF. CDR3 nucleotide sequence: TGCGCCAGCAGCCGGAGGCAGGGGGCCTACGAGCAGTACTTC.

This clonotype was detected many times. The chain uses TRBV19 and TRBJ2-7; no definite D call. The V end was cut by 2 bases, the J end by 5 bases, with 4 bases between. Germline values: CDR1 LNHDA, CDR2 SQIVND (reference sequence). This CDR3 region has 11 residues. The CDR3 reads CASSIRDEQYF. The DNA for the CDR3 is TGTGCCAGTAGTATAAGGGACGAGCAGTACTTC.

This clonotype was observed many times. As DNA, the CDR3 is TGCGCCAGCAGCTTGGGGGCTCCCGTTGACGAGCAGTACTTC. Translating it yields CASSLGAPVDEQYF. This sequence joins TRBV5-1 and TRBJ2-7; D is unclear. Germline CDR1 reads SGHRS; CDR2 reads YFSETQ. V lost 0 bases and J lost 5, with 12 bases in between. The CDR3 contains 14 residues. The full variable domain, completed using reference TRBV5-1 and TRBJ2-7, is KAGVTQTPRYLIKTRGQQVTLSCSPISGHRSVSWYQQTPGQGLQFLFEYFSETQRNKGNFPGRFSGRQFSNSRSEMNVSTLELGDSALYLCASSLGAPVDEQYFGPGTRLTVT.

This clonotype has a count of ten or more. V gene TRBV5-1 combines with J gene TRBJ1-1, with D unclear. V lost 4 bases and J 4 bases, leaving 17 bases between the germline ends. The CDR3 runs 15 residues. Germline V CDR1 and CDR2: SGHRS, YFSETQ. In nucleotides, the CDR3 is TGCGCCAGCAGCACCAGGACCGGGGTTGGCACTGAAGCTTTCTTT. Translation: CASSTRTGVGTEAFF.

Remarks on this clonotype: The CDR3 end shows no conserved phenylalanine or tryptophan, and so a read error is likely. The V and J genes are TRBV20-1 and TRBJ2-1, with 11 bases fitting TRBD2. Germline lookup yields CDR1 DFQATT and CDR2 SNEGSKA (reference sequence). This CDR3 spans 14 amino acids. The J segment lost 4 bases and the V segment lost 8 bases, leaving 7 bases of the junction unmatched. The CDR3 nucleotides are TGCAGTCCCAAGGGACTAGCGGAATACAATGAGCAGTTCTGC. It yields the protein CSPKGLAEYNEQFC.

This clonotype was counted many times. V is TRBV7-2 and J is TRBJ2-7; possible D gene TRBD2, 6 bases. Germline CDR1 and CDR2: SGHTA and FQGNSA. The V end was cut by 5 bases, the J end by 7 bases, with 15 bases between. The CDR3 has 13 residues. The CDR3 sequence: CASSHLRDWEQYF. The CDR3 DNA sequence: TGTGCCAGCAGCCACCTCAGGGACTGGGAGCAGTACTTC. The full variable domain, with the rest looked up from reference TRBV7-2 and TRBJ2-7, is GAGVSQSPSNKVTEKGKDVELRCDPISGHTALYWYRQSLGQGLEFLIYFQGNSAPDKSGLPSDRFSAERTGGSVSTLTIQRTQQEDSAVYLCASSHLRDWEQYFGPGTRLTVT.

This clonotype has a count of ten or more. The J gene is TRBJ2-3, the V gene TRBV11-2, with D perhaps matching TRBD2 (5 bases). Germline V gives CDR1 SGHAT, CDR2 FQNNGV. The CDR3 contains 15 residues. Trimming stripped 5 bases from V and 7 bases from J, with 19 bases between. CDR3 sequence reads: CASSVRGAAGNTQYF. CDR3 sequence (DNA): TGTGCCAGCAGCGTCCGGGGTGCGGCCGGGAATACGCAGTATTTT.

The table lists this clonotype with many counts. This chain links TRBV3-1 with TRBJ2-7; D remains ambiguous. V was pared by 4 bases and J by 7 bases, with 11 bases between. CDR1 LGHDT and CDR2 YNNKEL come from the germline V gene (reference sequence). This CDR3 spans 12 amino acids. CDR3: CASSRNTLEQYF. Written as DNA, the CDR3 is TGTGCCAGCAGCCGAAATACCTTGGAGCAGTACTTC.

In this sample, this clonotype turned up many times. The CDR3 protein is CASSLGSQETQYF. As DNA, the CDR3 is TGTGCCAGCAGCTTAGGATCACAAGAGACCCAGTACTTC. The rearrangement links TRBV13 to TRBJ2-5; no clear D. CDR3 size: 13 residues. V was trimmed by 0 bases and J by 2 bases, leaving 4 bases between them. CDR1 is PRHDT and CDR2 is FYEKMQ in the germline V gene (reference sequence).

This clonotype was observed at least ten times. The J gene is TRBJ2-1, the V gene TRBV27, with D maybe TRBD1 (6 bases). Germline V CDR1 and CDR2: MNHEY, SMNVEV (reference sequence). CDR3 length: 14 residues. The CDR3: CVIKRGFEYNEQFF. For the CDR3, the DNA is TGTGTCATCAAGAGGGGGTTCGAGTACAATGAGCAGTTCTTC.

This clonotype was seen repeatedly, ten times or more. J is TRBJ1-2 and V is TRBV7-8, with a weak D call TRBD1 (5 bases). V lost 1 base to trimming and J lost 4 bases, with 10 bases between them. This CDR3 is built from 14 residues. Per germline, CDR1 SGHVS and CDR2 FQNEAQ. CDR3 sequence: CASSLVPGGYGYTF. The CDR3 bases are TGTGCCAGCAGCTTAGTCCCCGGGGGCTATGGCTACACCTTC.

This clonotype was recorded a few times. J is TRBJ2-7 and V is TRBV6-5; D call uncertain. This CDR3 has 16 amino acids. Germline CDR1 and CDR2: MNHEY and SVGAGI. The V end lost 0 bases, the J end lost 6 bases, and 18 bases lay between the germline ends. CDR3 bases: TGTGCCAGCAGTTACTCCGAACCCGGGCTCCCCCTCGAGCAGTACTTC. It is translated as CASSYSEPGLPLEQYF.

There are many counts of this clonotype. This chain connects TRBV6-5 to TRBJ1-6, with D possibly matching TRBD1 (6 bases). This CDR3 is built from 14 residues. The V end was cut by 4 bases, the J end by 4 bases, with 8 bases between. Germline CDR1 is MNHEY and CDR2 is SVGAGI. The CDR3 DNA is TGTGCCAGCAGTTTCGGACAGTATAATTCACCCCTCCACTTT. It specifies CASSFGQYNSPLHF.